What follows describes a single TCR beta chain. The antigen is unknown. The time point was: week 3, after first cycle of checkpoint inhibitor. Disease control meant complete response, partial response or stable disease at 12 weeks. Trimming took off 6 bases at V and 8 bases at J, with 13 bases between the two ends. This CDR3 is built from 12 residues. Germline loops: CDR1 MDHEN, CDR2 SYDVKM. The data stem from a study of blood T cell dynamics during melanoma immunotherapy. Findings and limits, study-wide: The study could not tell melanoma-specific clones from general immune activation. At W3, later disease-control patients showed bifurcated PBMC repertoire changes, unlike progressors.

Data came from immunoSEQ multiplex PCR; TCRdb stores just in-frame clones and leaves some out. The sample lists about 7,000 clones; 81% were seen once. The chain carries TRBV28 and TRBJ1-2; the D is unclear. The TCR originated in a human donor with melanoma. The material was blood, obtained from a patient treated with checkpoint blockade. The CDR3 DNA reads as TGTGCCAGCAGGCAGCGGGTAGGAGGCTACACCTTC. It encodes CASRQRVGGYTF.